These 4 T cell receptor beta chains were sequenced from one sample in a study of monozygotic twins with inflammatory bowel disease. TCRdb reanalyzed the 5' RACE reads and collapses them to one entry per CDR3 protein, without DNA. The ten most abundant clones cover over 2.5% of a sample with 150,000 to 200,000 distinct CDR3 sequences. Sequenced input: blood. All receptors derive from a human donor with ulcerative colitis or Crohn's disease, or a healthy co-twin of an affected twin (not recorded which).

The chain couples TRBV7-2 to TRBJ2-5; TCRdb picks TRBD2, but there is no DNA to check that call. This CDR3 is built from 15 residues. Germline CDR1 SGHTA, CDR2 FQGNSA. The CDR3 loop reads CASSLGTSNGGTQYF.

The CDR3 protein is CASSLGTSKEQYF. The rearrangement joins TRBV7-6 to TRBJ2-7; TCRdb's D gene call, TRBD2, goes unchecked for lack of DNA. The germline V gene encodes CDR1 SGHVS and CDR2 FNYEAQ. This CDR3 has 13 residues.

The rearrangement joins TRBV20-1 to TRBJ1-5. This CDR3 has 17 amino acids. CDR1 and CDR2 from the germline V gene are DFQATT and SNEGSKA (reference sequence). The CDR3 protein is CSAPGIRENPYNQPQHF.

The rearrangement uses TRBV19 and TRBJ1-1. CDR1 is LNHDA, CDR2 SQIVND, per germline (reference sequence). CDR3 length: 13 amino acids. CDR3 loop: CASSWTENTEAFF. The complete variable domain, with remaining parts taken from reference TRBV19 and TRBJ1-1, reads DGGITQSPKYLFRKEGQNVTLSCEQNLNHDAMYWYRQDPGQGLRLIYYSQIVNDFQKGDIAEGYSVSREKKESFPLTVTSAQKNPTAFYLCASSWTENTEAFFGQGTRLTVV.